A single sample is the source of the 9 T cell receptor beta chains below, sequenced in a study of T cell changes during pregnancy in multiple sclerosis. Generated by immunoSEQ multiplex PCR, the TCRdb table keeps only in-frame clones and is missing some. The sample records about 97,000 clones, approximately 92% being singletons. The input for sequencing was peripheral blood, taken in the second trimester of pregnancy. Source of these receptors: a female donor with multiple sclerosis, enrolled in a pregnancy study.

CDR3 sequence (DNA): TGTGCCAGCACCTACCATACGGCCGGGGAGCTGTTTTTT. This gives the protein CASTYHTAGELFF. The chain employs TRBV6-5 and TRBJ2-2; D remains unclear. The CDR3 runs to 13 residues. The V end lost 7 bases, the J end lost 6 bases, and 12 bases lay between the germline ends. CDR1 is MNHEY and CDR2 is SVGAGI in the germline V gene.

This clone came up once. This chain uses TRBV18 with TRBJ2-7; D possibly corresponds to TRBD1 (6 bases). Trimming took off 3 bases at V and 2 bases at J, with 11 bases between the two ends. Germline loops: CDR1 KGHSH, CDR2 LQKENI. The CDR3 contains 14 residues. The CDR3 sequence is CASSPLTGPYEQYF. CDR3 DNA sequence: TGTGCCAGCTCACCCCTGACAGGTCCCTACGAGCAGTACTTC.

The chain joins TRBV2 to TRBJ2-1; D is possibly TRBD2 (6 bases). Germline V CDR1 and CDR2: SNHLY, FYNNEI. CDR3 length: 14 residues. Trimming took 11 bases from V and 0 from J, leaving 14 bases between them. CDR3 loop: CAGKRDFSYNEQFF. Here the CDR3 DNA reads TGTGCCGGAAAAAGGGACTTCTCCTACAATGAGCAGTTCTTC.

The chain employs TRBV7-2 and TRBJ1-4; 8 bases map to TRBD1. This CDR3 is 17 amino acids long. CDR1 SGHTA and CDR2 FQGNSA come from the germline V gene. With V trimmed by 5 bases and J by 8 bases, 16 bases remained unmatched. This CDR3 reads CASSPPLETGDGEKLFF. The CDR3 DNA is TGTGCCAGCAGCCCACCGTTGGAGACAGGGGATGGGGAAAAACTGTTTTTT.

This chain uses TRBV7-2 with TRBJ1-2, with D maybe TRBD1 (6 bases). V dropped 0 bases and J dropped 4 bases, with 6 bases sitting between them. CDR3 length equals 13 residues. Germline-derived CDR1 and CDR2 are SGHTA and FQGNSA. The CDR3 protein is CASSLARGYGYTF. The CDR3 DNA follows: TGTGCCAGCAGCTTAGCCAGGGGCTATGGCTACACCTTC.

The genes are TRBV6-1 and TRBJ2-2, with 13 bases lining up with TRBD2. Germline V gene data show CDR1 as MNHNS and CDR2 as SASEGT. This CDR3 spans 15 amino acids. Trimming cost V 8 bases and J 3 bases; bases outside gene matches: 3. CDR3 nucleotide sequence: TGTGCCAGCCAGGGACTAGCGGGATACACCGGGGAGCTGTTTTTT. Translated, it gives CASQGLAGYTGELFF.

The V call is TRBV15, the J call TRBJ2-3; TRBD1 matches 8 bases. This CDR3 is 13 amino acids long. J was trimmed by 2 bases and V by 8 bases; bases with no gene match: 3. Germline values: CDR1 LNHNV, CDR2 YYDKDF (reference sequence). CDR3 residues: CATRQGNTDTQYF. Written as DNA, the CDR3 is TGTGCCACCCGACAGGGGAACACAGATACGCAGTATTTT. Full variable domain (missing parts from reference TRBV15 and TRBJ2-3): DAMVIQNPRYQVTQFGKPVTLSCSQTLNHNVMYWYQQKSSQAPKLLFHYYDKDFNNEADTPDNFQSRRPNTSFCFLDIRSPGLGDTAMYLCATRQGNTDTQYFGPGTRLTVL.

The V call is TRBV4-1, the J call TRBJ2-7, with 9 bases lining up with TRBD2. The CDR3 totals 15 residues. Germline V gene data show CDR1 as MGHRA and CDR2 as YSYEKL. J was trimmed by 2 bases and V by 4 bases; bases with no gene match: 6. Here the CDR3 reads CASSPASGIAYEQYF. CDR3 sequence (DNA): TGCGCCAGCAGCCCAGCTAGCGGGATAGCCTACGAGCAGTACTTC.

V usage is TRBV7-6 and J usage is TRBJ2-2; D gene uncertain. The V end lost 1 base, the J end lost 7 bases, and 13 bases lay between the germline ends. The CDR3 length is 15 residues. Germline lookup yields CDR1 SGHVS and CDR2 FNYEAQ. CDR3 region: CASSLVHDALGELFF. The CDR3 coding sequence is TGTGCCAGCAGCTTAGTTCATGATGCACTCGGGGAGCTGTTTTTT.